What follows is one TCR beta chain and its context. The data were obtained in a study of T cell responses to AZD1222 COVID-19 vaccine. In germline, CDR1 is GTSNPN, CDR2 SVGIG (reference sequence). The CDR3 runs 13 residues. Trimming cost V 1 base and J 11 bases, with 15 bases left between them. Generated by immunoSEQ multiplex PCR, the TCRdb table keeps only in-frame clones and is missing some. The sample contains more than 120,000 clones, approximately 85% of which appear only once. The origin of this receptor is an adult who received the MenACWY meningococcal vaccine as a control. Sample: peripheral blood, taken 28 days after the second dose of the MenACWY control vaccine. V is TRBV30 and J is TRBJ1-5; no reliable D call. The CDR3 here is CAWSGTGALAQHF. The CDR3 DNA follows: TGTGCCTGGAGTGGGACTGGAGCGTTGGCCCAGCATTTT.